Sequencing of this TCR beta chain was carried out in a study of CD8 T cells in ankylosing spondylitis. Study results and caveats: Disease-linked clones bore a CD8+ phenotype and were relatively rare in peripheral blood. Characteristic, it appeared, of ankylosing spondylitis blood was a TCR beta motif of about eight highly homologous variants.

Comment on this clonotype: Its antigen is still unknown.

Scientists made TCR beta libraries using quantitative 5'-RACE with molecular barcodes. TCRdb reprocessed the 5' RACE reads via MiXCR and lists one record per CDR3 protein. The data show more than 250,000 distinct CDR3 sequences, 7% to 9% seen once. The V gene's germline CDR1 is SGHTA and CDR2 FQGNSA. The ends lost 5 bases at V and 0 bases at J; junction bases unmatched: 4. This CDR3 contains 15 residues. The material sequenced was blood, either unsorted or a sorted T cell fraction (not recorded which). The receptor's source is a male donor with ankylosing spondylitis. The chain is built from TRBV7-2 and TRBJ2-1; 7 nucleotides match TRBD2. CDR3 residues: CASSASGTSYNEQFF. The CDR3, as DNA: TGTGCCAGCAGCGCTAGCGGAACCTCCTACAATGAGCAGTTCTTC.